The T cell receptor (beta chain) under discussion was sequenced for a study of shared clonotypes between healthy human individuals. Sequenced by immunoSEQ multiplex PCR; TCRdb stores in-frame clones only, minus some. The data contain about 1.1 million clones, 60% to 85% of them singletons. In this sample, this clone turned up a few times. Sequencing was done on a sample of memory CD4+ T cells from PBMCs. Specified subset: CD45RA-negative fraction. This clonotype was sampled from a man aged 18 to 29 in good health. Some clones in this sample may be carry-over from other donors' samples.

CDR3 in DNA: TGTGCCAGCAGCTTGTGTTTGGTATGGCTAGCGGGAGGGCCCTATTACGAGCAGTACTTC. It is translated as CASSLCLVWLAGGPYYEQYF. V and J are TRBV5-4 and TRBJ2-7; 12 bases match TRBD2. The V segment lost 1 base and the J segment 4 bases; nucleotides outside the gene matches: 18. Per germline, CDR1 SGHNT and CDR2 YYREEE (reference sequence). The CDR3 has 20 residues.